These 2 T cell receptor beta chains originate from one sample sequenced in a study of OX40 agonist ivuxolimab in advanced cancers. Using immunoSEQ multiplex PCR, the repertoire was profiled, and TCRdb retains in-frame clones only, with some absent. The table includes 70,000 to 75,000 clones, around four fifths detected once. The input for sequencing was CD4+ or CD8+ T cells sorted from blood, taken in a trial of the OX40 agonist ivuxolimab. Receptors were obtained from an adult with an advanced solid tumor such as melanoma, head and neck, liver or kidney cancer.

This clone was recorded only once. CDR3 sequence: CASSLGSGRGNTEAFF. The CDR3 coding sequence is TGTGCCAGCAGCTTAGGGTCAGGTAGGGGAAACACTGAAGCTTTCTTT. The chain recombines TRBV7-8 with TRBJ1-1; D perhaps matches TRBD1 (5 bases). Germline assignment: CDR1 SGHVS and CDR2 FQNEAQ. V was pared by 1 base and J by 2 bases, with 14 bases between. CDR3 size: 16 residues.

The gene calls are TRBV27 and TRBJ1-5; TRBD1 agrees at 10 bases. CDR3 length: 17 amino acids. Germline CDR1 reads MNHEY; CDR2 reads SMNVEV (reference sequence). V trimming: 5 bases; J trimming: 9 bases; junction bases outside the gene matches: 16. The CDR3 sequence: CASSTGTGVSHRGPQHF. The CDR3 DNA sequence: TGTGCCAGCAGTACCGGGACAGGGGTCTCACATCGGGGGCCCCAGCATTTT.